The clone carrying this T cell receptor (beta chain) was found once. Antigen unknown. The data are from a study of T cells in localized non-small cell lung cancer. Study-wide results and caveats: Longer overall survival associated with higher blood T cell density; shorter survival with higher adjacent-lung clonality. Turning up in adjacent lung were a median about 61 of the top 100 tumor clones.

Between the trimmed V and J ends, which lost 4 bases and 4 bases, there was a span of 17 bases. The CDR3 runs to 15 residues. Looked up from germline, CDR1 is SGHRS and CDR2 is YFSETQ. Sequencing was performed with immunoSEQ multiplex PCR; in TCRdb, only in-frame clones are kept and a portion is missing. The sample records about 36,000 clones, about 83% being singletons. The rearrangement links TRBV5-1 to TRBJ2-5, with D perhaps TRBD1 (7 bases). Sequenced material: peripheral blood, taken before any cancer treatment. The clonotype comes from a woman aged 35-75 years with stage I lung adenocarcinoma. This CDR3 reads CASSPEGAGVETQYF. For the CDR3, the DNA is TGCGCCAGCAGCCCGGAGGGGGCAGGGGTAGAGACCCAGTACTTC.